This section outlines one T cell receptor (beta chain) sequence together with its context. Authors' methods: Estimation of nucleated cell counts was performed using reference gene primer amplification. Method: immunoSEQ multiplex PCR; TCRdb's copy keeps in-frame clones and lacks some. From that table come the V and J calls and clone size; the DNA was used to work out D and trimming. The table shows roughly 60,000 clones, with about 81% occurring only once. J was trimmed by 2 bases and V by 6 bases; bases with no gene match: 5. CDR1 MNHEY and CDR2 SVGAGI come from the germline V gene. The length of the CDR3 is 15 residues. This sample is part of a study of blood T cell repertoires in COVID-19.

The receptor's source is a man older than 75 with acute or convalescent COVID-19. The chain carries TRBV6-5 and TRBJ2-2, with 8 bases identical to TRBD1. Sequencing was performed on peripheral blood. DNA of the CDR3: TGTGCCAGCAGCGACAGGGGCGCCAACACCGGGGAGCTGTTTTTT. Protein: CASSDRGANTGELFF.